This entry describes one T cell receptor (beta chain). Its antigen is undetermined. The data were taken from a study of T cells after yellow fever vaccination. Notes on the study in general: Abundant clonotypes from the bulk population could get into FACS-sorted repertoires as contaminants. Post-booster repertoires contained most primary-vaccination clones again (roughly 95% CD4, roughly 91% CD8). Just a small share of clonotypes turned up in the CD4 compartment as well as the CD8 compartment.

They built TCR cDNA with 5'RACE template switching, a step that put in a universal primer site and UMIs. TCRdb reprocessed the 5' RACE reads with MiXCR, giving one entry per CDR3 protein. The repertoire holds around 350,000 distinct CDR3 sequences, with 11% as singletons. V was cut by 2 bases and J by 4 bases, with 6 bases left in between. The CDR3 spans 12 residues. Germline V gene lookup returns CDR1 MNHEY and CDR2 SVGEGT. The clonotype was recovered from a man between 18 and 29 years old who received the YFV17D yellow fever vaccine. Sample: PBMCs, taken on the day of the first yellow fever vaccination. This chain connects TRBV6-2 or TRBV6-3 to TRBJ2-7; D is ambiguous. CDR3 region: CASSYMGYEQYV. The CDR3 region has the DNA TGTGCCAGCAGTTACATGGGATACGAGCAGTACGTC.